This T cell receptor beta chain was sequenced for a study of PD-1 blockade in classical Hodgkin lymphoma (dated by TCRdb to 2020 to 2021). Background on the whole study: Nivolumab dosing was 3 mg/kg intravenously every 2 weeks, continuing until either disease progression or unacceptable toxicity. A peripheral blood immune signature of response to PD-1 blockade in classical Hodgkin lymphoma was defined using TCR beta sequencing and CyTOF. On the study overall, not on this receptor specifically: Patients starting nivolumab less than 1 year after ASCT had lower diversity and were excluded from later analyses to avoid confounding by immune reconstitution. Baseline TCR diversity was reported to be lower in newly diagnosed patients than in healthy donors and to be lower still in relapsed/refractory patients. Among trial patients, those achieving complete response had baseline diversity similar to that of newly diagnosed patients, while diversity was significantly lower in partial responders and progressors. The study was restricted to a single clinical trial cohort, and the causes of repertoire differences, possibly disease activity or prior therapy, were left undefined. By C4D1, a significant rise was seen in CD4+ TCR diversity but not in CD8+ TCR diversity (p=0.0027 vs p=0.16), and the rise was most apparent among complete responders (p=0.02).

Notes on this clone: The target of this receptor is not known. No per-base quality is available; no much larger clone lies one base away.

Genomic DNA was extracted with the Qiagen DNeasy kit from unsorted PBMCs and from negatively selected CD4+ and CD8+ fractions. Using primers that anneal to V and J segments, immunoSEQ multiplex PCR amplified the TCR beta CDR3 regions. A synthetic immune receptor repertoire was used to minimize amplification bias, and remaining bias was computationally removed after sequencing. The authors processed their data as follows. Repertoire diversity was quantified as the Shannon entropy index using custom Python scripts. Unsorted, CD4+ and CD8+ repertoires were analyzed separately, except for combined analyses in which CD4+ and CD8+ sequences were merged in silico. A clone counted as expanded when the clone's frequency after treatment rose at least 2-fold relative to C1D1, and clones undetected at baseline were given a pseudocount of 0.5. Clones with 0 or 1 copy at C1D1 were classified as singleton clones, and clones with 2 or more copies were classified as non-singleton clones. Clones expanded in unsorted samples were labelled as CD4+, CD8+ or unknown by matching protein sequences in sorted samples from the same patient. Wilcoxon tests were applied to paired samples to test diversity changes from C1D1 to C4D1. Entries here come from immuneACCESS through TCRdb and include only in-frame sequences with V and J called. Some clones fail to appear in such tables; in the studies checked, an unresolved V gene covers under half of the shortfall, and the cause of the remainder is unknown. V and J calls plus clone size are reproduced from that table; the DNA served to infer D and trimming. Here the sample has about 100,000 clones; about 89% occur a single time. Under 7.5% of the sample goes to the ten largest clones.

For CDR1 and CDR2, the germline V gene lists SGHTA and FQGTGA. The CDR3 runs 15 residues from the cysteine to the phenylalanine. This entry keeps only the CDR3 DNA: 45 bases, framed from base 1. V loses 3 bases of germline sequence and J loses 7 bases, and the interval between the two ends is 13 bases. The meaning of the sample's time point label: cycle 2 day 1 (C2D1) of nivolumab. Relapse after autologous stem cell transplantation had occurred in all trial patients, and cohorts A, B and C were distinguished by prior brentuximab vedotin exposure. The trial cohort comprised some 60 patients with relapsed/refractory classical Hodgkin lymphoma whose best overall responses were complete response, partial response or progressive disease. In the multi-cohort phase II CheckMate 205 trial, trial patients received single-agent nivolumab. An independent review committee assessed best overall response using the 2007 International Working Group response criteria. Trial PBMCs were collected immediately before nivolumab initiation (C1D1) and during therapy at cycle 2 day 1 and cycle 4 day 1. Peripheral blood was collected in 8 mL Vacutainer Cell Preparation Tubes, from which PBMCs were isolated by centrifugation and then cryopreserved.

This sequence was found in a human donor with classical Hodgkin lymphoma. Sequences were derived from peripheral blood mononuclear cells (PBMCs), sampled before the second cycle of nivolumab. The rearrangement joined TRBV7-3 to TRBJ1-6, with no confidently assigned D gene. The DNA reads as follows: TGTGCCAGCAGCTTTGGAGGAATATACAATTCACCCCTCCACTTT. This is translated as CASSFGGIYNSPLHF. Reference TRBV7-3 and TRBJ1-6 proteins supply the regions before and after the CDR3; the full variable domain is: GAGVSQTPSNKVTEKGKYVELRCDPISGHTALYWYRQSLGQGPEFLIYFQGTGAADDSGLPNDRFFAVRPEGSVSTLKIQRTERGDSAVYLCASSFGGIYNSPLHFGNGTRLTVT.